The 26 T cell receptor beta chains below all came from one sample that was sequenced in a study of cytomegalovirus exposure and HLA in healthy donors. Primers included in the PCR were 60 Vbeta and 13 Jbeta primers. Profiled with immunoSEQ multiplex PCR; TCRdb holds only in-frame clones, not every one. The sample totals about 100,000 clones; its top ten clones hold about 0.59%. The specimen sequenced was PBMCs. The receptors here all came from a man aged 45-65 years in good health and CMV-seronegative.

The chain has TRBV6-5 and TRBJ1-6; D unresolved. The CDR3 has 12 residues. Germline loops: CDR1 MNHEY, CDR2 SVGAGI. V shed 2 bases and J shed 8 bases, with 4 bases lying between them. CDR3 DNA sequence: TGTGCCAGCAGTTACCAGTATTCACCCCTCCACTTT. Translation gives CASSYQYSPLHF.

The CDR3 DNA is TGTGCCAGCAGTGCCCCAGGACAGTCGAATGAGCAGTTCTTC. This gives the protein CASSAPGQSNEQFF. V is TRBV6-6 and J is TRBJ2-1; perhaps TRBD1 as D (6 bases). This CDR3 spans 14 amino acids. Germline V CDR1 and CDR2: MNHNY, SVGAGI (reference sequence). The V and J ends lost 5 bases and 7 bases respectively, with 15 bases between them.

The chain employs TRBV18 and TRBJ2-5; TRBD2 matches 7 bases. The DNA matches TRBJ2-7 better at its end, which makes the J call doubtful. The V gene's germline CDR1 is KGHSH and CDR2 LQKENI. This CDR3 has 18 amino acids. The CDR3 sequence is CASSPTAYGGSISYEQYF. In DNA form, the CDR3 reads TGTGCCAGCTCACCGACTGCCTACGGGGGGAGTATTTCCTACGAGCAGTACTTC.

This chain links TRBV15 with TRBJ2-5; D gene unclear. The length of the CDR3 is 14 residues. V gave up 6 bases and J gave up 1 base, with 12 bases separating them. Germline loops: CDR1 LNHNV, CDR2 YYDKDF (reference sequence). CDR3 DNA sequence: TGTGCCACCAGGGCGGAAGCGATCCAAGAGACCCAGTACTTC. This sequence encodes CATRAEAIQETQYF. Combining the CDR3 with reference TRBV15 and TRBJ2-5 gives the whole variable domain DAMVIQNPRYQVTQFGKPVTLSCSQTLNHNVMYWYQQKSSQAPKLLFHYYDKDFNNEADTPDNFQSRRPNTSFCFLDIRSPGLGDTAMYLCATRAEAIQETQYFGPGTRLLVL.

The genes are TRBV9 and TRBJ1-3, with a possible D match to TRBD1 (6 bases). Germline values: CDR1 SGDLS, CDR2 YYNGEE. Between the trimmed V and J ends, which lost 6 bases and 4 bases, there was a span of 14 bases. This CDR3 has 14 residues. The CDR3 region is CASNGGGVGNTIYF. The CDR3 DNA reads as TGTGCCAGCAACGGAGGGGGGGTAGGAAACACCATATATTTT.

The rearrangement uses TRBV10-3 and TRBJ2-1, with 8 bases matching TRBD2. The V gene end was trimmed by 7 bases and the J gene end by 3 bases; junction bases not matched to a gene: 2. This CDR3 is built from 13 residues. Germline-derived CDR1 and CDR2 are ENHRY and SYGVKD. This CDR3 is CAIKLADYNEQFF. The DNA of the CDR3 is TGTGCCATCAAACTAGCGGACTACAATGAGCAGTTCTTC.

The CDR3 loop reads CASSLRQRTEAFF. CDR3 coding DNA: TGTGCCAGTAGTCTCCGACAGAGGACTGAAGCTTTCTTT. V gene TRBV19 combines with J gene TRBJ1-1, with D perhaps matching TRBD1 (5 bases). CDR3 length: 13 amino acids. Germline values: CDR1 LNHDA, CDR2 SQIVND (reference sequence). The ends were cut back, 5 bases at V and 5 bases at J, with 12 bases in the middle.

V gene TRBV19 combines with J gene TRBJ2-1; 11 nucleotides align to TRBD1. V was pared by 5 bases and J by 6 bases, with 6 bases of the junction left unmatched. The CDR3 runs 15 residues. CDR1 LNHDA and CDR2 SQIVND come from the germline V gene (reference sequence). CDR3 sequence: CASSLRDRGGNEQFF. CDR3 in DNA: TGTGCCAGTAGTCTCCGGGACAGGGGGGGCAATGAGCAGTTCTTC.

The genes are TRBV2 and TRBJ1-3, with D unresolved. V lost 6 bases and J 1 base, leaving 7 bases between the germline ends. The CDR3 runs to 13 residues. Germline CDR1 SNHLY, CDR2 FYNNEI. The CDR3 protein is CASRRGSGNTIYF. The CDR3 DNA is TGTGCCAGCAGGCGGGGATCTGGAAACACCATATATTTT.

For the CDR3, the DNA is TGTGCCAGTAGTTTGGACGCGGGGGCGATAGCCAAAAACATTCAGTACTTC. It encodes CASSLDAGAIAKNIQYF. The chain recombines TRBV19 with TRBJ2-4, with D perhaps TRBD2 (7 bases). CDR1 is LNHDA, CDR2 SQIVND, per germline (reference sequence). The CDR3 is 17 residues long. The V end was cut by 5 bases, the J end by 0 bases, with 17 bases between.

V is TRBV6-6 and J is TRBJ1-3; 7 bases align to TRBD1. The germline V gene encodes CDR1 MNHNY and CDR2 SVGAGI (reference sequence). CDR3 size: 13 residues. V trimming: 10 bases; J trimming: 3 bases; junction bases outside the gene matches: 6. The CDR3 protein is CATSTGLGNTIYF. The CDR3 region has the DNA TGTGCCACCTCGACAGGGCTTGGAAACACCATATATTTT.

The CDR3 region is CASKANGGAFF. The CDR3 nucleotides read TGTGCCAGCAAAGCCAATGGGGGGGCTTTCTTT. This sequence joins TRBV25-1 and TRBJ1-1; D may be TRBD1 (5 bases). The CDR3 covers 11 residues. The germline V and J ends were trimmed by 7 bases and 11 bases, with 14 bases remaining between them. CDR1 is MGHDK and CDR2 is SYGVNS in the germline V gene.

CDR3 nucleotides: TGTGCCAGCTCACAAGACAGAAATCAGCCCCAGCATTTT. Its translation is CASSQDRNQPQHF. The chain recombines TRBV18 with TRBJ1-5; D is perhaps TRBD1 (5 bases). The V end lost 4 bases, the J end lost 4 bases, and 8 bases lay between the germline ends. Germline values: CDR1 KGHSH, CDR2 LQKENI. The CDR3 length is 13 residues.

This chain connects TRBV6-1 to TRBJ2-5, with TRBD2 as a possible D gene (5 bases). Germline CDR1 and CDR2: MNHNS and SASEGT. CDR3 size: 14 residues. Trimming removed 6 bases from V and 3 bases from J, with 14 bases in between. The CDR3 loop reads CASRRQIGEETQYF. For the CDR3, the DNA is TGTGCCAGCAGGCGGCAGATCGGGGAAGAGACCCAGTACTTC.

The chain has TRBV5-1 and TRBJ2-1; TRBD2 agrees at 11 bases. Germline V gene lookup returns CDR1 SGHRS and CDR2 YFSETQ. V was clipped by 4 bases and J by 9 bases; unmatched bases: 9. This CDR3 spans 15 amino acids. DNA of the CDR3: TGCGCCAGCAGCATTGGACTAGCGGGCTCTTCTGAGCAGTTCTTC. Protein product: CASSIGLAGSSEQFF.

This chain links TRBV19 with TRBJ1-4; a possible D gene is TRBD1 (5 bases). V lost 3 bases and J 9 bases, leaving 8 bases between the germline ends. Germline assignment: CDR1 LNHDA and CDR2 SQIVND (reference sequence). This CDR3 region has 12 residues. CDR3 residues: CASSIRQQKLFF. The CDR3 region has the DNA TGTGCCAGTAGTATCCGACAGCAAAAACTGTTTTTT.

This CDR3 reads CASSVTGGADYGYTF. DNA of the CDR3: TGTGCCAGCAGCGTAACAGGGGGCGCGGACTATGGCTACACCTTC. The V call is TRBV11-3, the J call TRBJ1-2, with 9 positions matching TRBD1. V lost 5 bases, J lost 3 bases, and 7 bases stayed unmatched. Germline CDR1 is SGHNT and CDR2 is YENEEA. This CDR3 has 15 amino acids.

CDR3 coding DNA: TGCGCCAGCAGCCCAATAGCGGGAGGGCCAGGCGAGCAGTACTTC. It translates to CASSPIAGGPGEQYF. The chain links TRBV5-1 to TRBJ2-7; 11 bases align to TRBD2. Trimming cost V 4 bases and J 6 bases; bases outside gene matches: 9. Germline V CDR1 and CDR2: SGHRS, YFSETQ. The CDR3 contains 15 residues.

The chain couples TRBV7-2 to TRBJ2-1, with 8 bases fitting TRBD2. J lost 0 bases, V lost 5 bases, and 6 bases had no gene match. This CDR3 has 16 residues. The germline gives CDR1 SGHTA, CDR2 FQGNSA. CDR3 bases: TGTGCCAGCAGCGTCCGGGGGGGAAGCTCCTACAATGAGCAGTTCTTC. Its protein product is CASSVRGGSSYNEQFF.

The chain links TRBV5-1 to TRBJ1-2; TRBD1 matches 7 bases. Trimming at V came to 0 bases and at J to 7 bases, leaving 9 bases not matched to a gene. CDR1 is SGHRS and CDR2 is YFSETQ in the germline V gene. This CDR3 has 15 amino acids. Here the CDR3 DNA reads TGCGCCAGCAGCTTGGAGGGTGACAGGGTTGGTGGCTACACCTTC. Amino acids: CASSLEGDRVGGYTF.

The gene calls are TRBV7-9 and TRBJ2-7; TRBD2 matches 9 bases. After removal of 5 bases from V and 2 bases from J, the junction contained 10 bases not matched to a gene. This CDR3 contains 16 residues. Germline CDR1 and CDR2: SEHNR and FQNEAQ (reference sequence). DNA of the CDR3: TGTGCCAGCAGCACCGTTCCCAGCGGGAGGACCTACGAGCAGTACTTC. Protein product: CASSTVPSGRTYEQYF.

V gene TRBV13 combines with J gene TRBJ2-7; 10 nucleotides match TRBD2. The germline CDR1 and CDR2 sequences are PRHDT and FYEKMQ (reference sequence). V lost 6 bases to trimming and J lost 3 bases; unmatched junction nucleotides: 5. This CDR3 is built from 14 residues. In DNA, the CDR3 is TGTGCCAGCAGGTCTAGCGGGAGTTTCTACGAGCAGTACTTC. Protein sequence: CASRSSGSFYEQYF.

The J gene is TRBJ2-5, the V gene TRBV15, with D tentatively TRBD2 (5 bases). In germline, CDR1 is LNHNV, CDR2 YYDKDF (reference sequence). This CDR3 spans 14 amino acids. Trimming removed 2 bases at V and 0 bases at J, with 7 bases between. The CDR3: CATSRSGDQETQYF. CDR3 coding DNA: TGTGCCACCAGCAGATCCGGGGACCAAGAGACCCAGTACTTC.

This rearrangement joins TRBV18 to TRBJ2-3, with 8 bases fitting TRBD1. CDR1 is KGHSH, CDR2 LQKENI, per germline. The ends lost 1 base at V and 0 bases at J; junction bases unmatched: 9. The CDR3 has 18 residues. CDR3: CASSPLPPTGASTDTQYF. For the CDR3, the DNA is TGTGCCAGCTCACCACTTCCCCCGACAGGGGCCAGCACAGATACGCAGTATTTT.

The chain uses TRBV11-3 and TRBJ2-2; tentatively, D is TRBD1 (6 bases). This CDR3 region has 16 residues. With 5 bases removed from V and 0 bases from J, the gap between germline ends came to 13 bases. Germline CDR1 reads SGHNT; CDR2 reads YENEEA. Written as DNA, the CDR3 is TGTGCCAGCAGCCCGGACAGTCCTTCGAACACCGGGGAGCTGTTTTTT. Protein: CASSPDSPSNTGELFF.

This chain links TRBV4-1 with TRBJ2-1; D possibly corresponds to TRBD1 (5 bases). Germline CDR1 reads MGHRA; CDR2 reads YSYEKL. The CDR3 sequence is 12 residues long. The V end was cut by 4 bases, the J end by 8 bases, with 9 bases between. CDR3 region: CASSRSGYEQFF. CDR3 sequence (DNA): TGCGCCAGCAGCCGATCAGGGTATGAGCAGTTCTTC.